Below, 6 T cell receptor beta chains from the same sample are listed, as sequenced in a study of cytomegalovirus exposure and HLA in healthy donors. Data came from immunoSEQ multiplex PCR; TCRdb stores just in-frame clones and leaves some out. The sample includes about 200,000 clones, less than 85% of them seen just once. Material for sequencing was PBMCs. The receptor source for this set is a woman under 30 in good health and CMV-seronegative.

Only one count was recorded for this clone. V is TRBV5-1 and J is TRBJ2-5; 8 bases are shared with TRBD2. Germline CDR1 SGHRS, CDR2 YFSETQ. The CDR3 sequence is 13 residues long. V gave up 7 bases and J gave up 5 bases; unmatched junction bases: 7. CDR3 DNA sequence: TGCGCCAGCGGGACTAGTCCATCGGAGACCCAGTACTTC. It specifies CASGTSPSETQYF.

The CDR3 protein is CASSRQGYF. CDR3 coding DNA: TGTGCCAGCAGCCGCCAGGGTTACTTC. The rearrangement uses TRBV6-5 and TRBJ2-7; D is possibly TRBD1 (5 bases). Trimming took off 6 bases at V and 13 bases at J, with 10 bases between the two ends. Germline values: CDR1 MNHEY, CDR2 SVGAGI. The CDR3 runs 9 residues.

V usage is TRBV5-1 and J usage is TRBJ2-7, with D uncertain. CDR3 length equals 12 residues. Trimming took 4 bases from V and 7 from J, leaving 12 bases between them. Germline V gives CDR1 SGHRS, CDR2 YFSETQ. This CDR3 is CASSLPPGEQYF. The CDR3 nucleotides read TGCGCCAGCAGCCTACCTCCTGGGGAGCAGTACTTC. The full variable domain, completed using reference TRBV5-1 and TRBJ2-7, is KAGVTQTPRYLIKTRGQQVTLSCSPISGHRSVSWYQQTPGQGLQFLFEYFSETQRNKGNFPGRFSGRQFSNSRSEMNVSTLELGDSALYLCASSLPPGEQYFGPGTRLTVT.

The rearrangement uses TRBV2 and TRBJ1-5; no reliable D call. CDR3 length: 18 amino acids. The germline gives CDR1 SNHLY, CDR2 FYNNEI. V lost 0 bases and J 3 bases, leaving 18 bases between the germline ends. CDR3: CASSEAVYYSNVNQPQHF. CDR3 sequence (DNA): TGTGCCAGCAGTGAAGCGGTATATTATAGCAATGTCAATCAGCCCCAGCATTTT.

This clone was counted a single time. The chain couples TRBV6-1 to TRBJ1-2; D perhaps matches TRBD1 (5 bases). This CDR3 has 14 residues. With 2 bases removed from V and 4 bases from J, the gap between germline ends came to 11 bases. The V gene's germline CDR1 is MNHNS and CDR2 SASEGT. In nucleotides, the CDR3 is TGTGCCAGCAGTGAAACCAGGGAGGGCTATGGCTACACCTTC. Translation gives CASSETREGYGYTF.

The rearrangement uses TRBV5-1 and TRBJ2-7; 7 positions agree with TRBD1. CDR1 SGHRS and CDR2 YFSETQ come from the germline V gene. With 6 bases clipped from V and 0 bases from J, the junction kept 3 bases outside the gene matches. There are 13 residues in the CDR3. Written as DNA, the CDR3 is TGCGCCAGCACCAGGGGGAGCTCCTACGAGCAGTACTTC. Protein: CASTRGSSYEQYF. Combining the CDR3 with reference TRBV5-1 and TRBJ2-7 gives the whole variable domain KAGVTQTPRYLIKTRGQQVTLSCSPISGHRSVSWYQQTPGQGLQFLFEYFSETQRNKGNFPGRFSGRQFSNSRSEMNVSTLELGDSALYLCASTRGSSYEQYFGPGTRLTVT.